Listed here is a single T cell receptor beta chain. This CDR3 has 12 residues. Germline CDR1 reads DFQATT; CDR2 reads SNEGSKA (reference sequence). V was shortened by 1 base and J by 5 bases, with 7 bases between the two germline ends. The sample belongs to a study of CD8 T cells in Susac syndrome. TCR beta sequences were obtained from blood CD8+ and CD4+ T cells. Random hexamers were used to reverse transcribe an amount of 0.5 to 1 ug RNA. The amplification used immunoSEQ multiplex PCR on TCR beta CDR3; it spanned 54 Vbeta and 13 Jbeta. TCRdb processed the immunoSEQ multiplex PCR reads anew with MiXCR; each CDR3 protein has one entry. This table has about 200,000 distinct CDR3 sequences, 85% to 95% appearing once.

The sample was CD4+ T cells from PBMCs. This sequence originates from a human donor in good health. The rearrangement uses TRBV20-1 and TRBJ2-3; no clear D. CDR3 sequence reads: CSARGTGDTQYF. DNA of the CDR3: TGCAGTGCTAGAGGCACTGGAGATACGCAGTATTTT.